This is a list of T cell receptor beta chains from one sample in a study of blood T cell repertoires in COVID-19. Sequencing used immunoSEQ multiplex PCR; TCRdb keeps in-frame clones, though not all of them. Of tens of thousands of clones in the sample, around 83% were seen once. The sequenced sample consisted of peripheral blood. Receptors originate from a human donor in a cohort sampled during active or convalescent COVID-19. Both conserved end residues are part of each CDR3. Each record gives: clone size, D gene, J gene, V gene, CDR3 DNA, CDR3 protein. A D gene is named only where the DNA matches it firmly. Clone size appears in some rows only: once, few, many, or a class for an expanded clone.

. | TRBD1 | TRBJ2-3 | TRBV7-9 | TGTGCCAGCAGCTTAGCGCGACAGGGGCAAGATACGCAGTATTTT | CASSLARQGQDTQYF
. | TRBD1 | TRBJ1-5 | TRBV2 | TGTGCCAGCAGTGGGGACAGGGGAGGCAATCAGCCCCAGCATTTT | CASSGDRGGNQPQHF
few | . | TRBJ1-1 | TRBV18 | TGTGCCAGCTCACCAGCGAGAGAGAACACTGAAGCTTTCTTT | CASSPARENTEAFF
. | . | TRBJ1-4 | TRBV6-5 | TGTGCCAGCAGTTTGGGAGGTTGGGATGAAAAACTGTTTTTT | CASSLGGWDEKLFF
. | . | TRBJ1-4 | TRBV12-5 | TGTGCTAGTGGCCGGGACATTAATGAAAAACTGTTTTTT | CASGRDINEKLFF
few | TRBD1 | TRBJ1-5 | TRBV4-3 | TGCGCCAGCAGCCAGGACAGGGGTCAGCCCCAGCATTTT | CASSQDRGQPQHF
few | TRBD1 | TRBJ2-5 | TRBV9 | TGTGCCAGCAGCGGACAGGGTCATCAGGAGACCCAGTACTTC | CASSGQGHQETQYF
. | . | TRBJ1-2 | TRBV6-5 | TGTGCCAGCAGATCTCCGGACACCTATGGCTACACCTTC | CASRSPDTYGYTF
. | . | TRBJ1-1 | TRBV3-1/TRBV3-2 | TGTGCCAGCAGCCAAGGAGAGTCCGTTACGGCTGAAGCTTTCTTT | CASSQGESVTAEAFF
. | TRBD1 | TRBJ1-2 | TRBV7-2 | TGTGCCAGCAGCTTAAACCTCATAGACAGGGGGAGATATGGCTACACCTTC | CASSLNLIDRGRYGYTF
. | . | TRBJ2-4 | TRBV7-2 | TGTGCCAGCAGCTTACCGGGATTAGCCAAAAACATTCAGTACTTC | CASSLPGLAKNIQYF
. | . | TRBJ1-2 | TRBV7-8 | TGTGCCAGCAGCCCCTCGACAGGATTCGATGGCTACACCTTC | CASSPSTGFDGYTF
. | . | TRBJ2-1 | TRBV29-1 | TGCAGCGTTGTCGGGGTGGTGAGCTCCTACAATGAGCAGTTCTTC | CSVVGVVSSYNEQFF
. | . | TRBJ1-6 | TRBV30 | TGTGCCTGGACCCCGGGACTCGACGGTTCACCCCTCCACTTT | CAWTPGLDGSPLHF
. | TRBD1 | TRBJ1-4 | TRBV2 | TGTGCCAGCAGTTCCCAGGGGGCTAATGAAAAACTGTTTTTT | CASSSQGANEKLFF
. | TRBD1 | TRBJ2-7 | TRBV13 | TGTGCCAGCAGCTTAGAAGGACAGGTATACGAGCAGTACTTC | CASSLEGQVYEQYF
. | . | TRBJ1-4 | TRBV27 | TGTGCCGTCCAGTCGGAAAAACTGTTTTTT | CAVQSEKLFF
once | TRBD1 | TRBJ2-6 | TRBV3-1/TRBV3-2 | TGTGCCAGCAGCCAAAGACAGGGGTTCTCTGGGGCCAACGTCCTGACTTTC | CASSQRQGFSGANVLTF
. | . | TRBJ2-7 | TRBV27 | TGTGCCAGCAGTTCCCCCCCTCGTCGGTGGGAGCAGTACTTC | CASSSPPRRWEQYF
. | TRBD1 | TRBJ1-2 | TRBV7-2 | TGTGCCAGCAGCTTTGGGGGACAGGGGATGGATGGCTACACCTTC | CASSFGGQGMDGYTF
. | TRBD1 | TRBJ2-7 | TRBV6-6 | TGTGCCAGCAGTTTTTGGGGACAGGGGTACGAGCAGTACTTC | CASSFWGQGYEQYF
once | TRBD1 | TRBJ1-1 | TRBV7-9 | TGTGCCAGCAGCTTAAGGAAGGGGGCGCAAACTGAAGCTTTCTTT | CASSLRKGAQTEAFF
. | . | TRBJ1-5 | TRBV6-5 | TGTGCCAGCACCACAGCCAATCAGCCCCAGCATTTT | CASTTANQPQHF
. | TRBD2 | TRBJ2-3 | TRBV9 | TGTGCCAGCAGCGGAGGAAGCGGGGGGGCCTCAGATACGCAGTATTTT | CASSGGSGGASDTQYF
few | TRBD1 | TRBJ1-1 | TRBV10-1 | TGCGCCAGCAGTACCGGGGACAGGGATCCTCAGGGCAACACTGAAGCTTTCTTT | CASSTGDRDPQGNTEAFF
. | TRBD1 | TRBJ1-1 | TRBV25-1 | TGTGCCACCTTAGACAGGGTCAATACTGAAGCTTTCTTT | CATLDRVNTEAFF